This TCR beta chain originates from a study of sequential checkpoint blockade in melanoma. For the study at large: After both sequences, patients received maintenance nivolumab. General observations from the study: About 30 times likelier clinical benefit followed increased tumor T-cell fraction and clonality.

The treatment denotes: randomized to nivolumab then ipilimumab (arm A) or the reverse (arm B). DNA-damaging chemotherapy had not been given to any patient beforehand. With regard to this clone: What it binds is not known.

Clones were sequenced by immunoSEQ multiplex PCR, and TCRdb holds only the in-frame ones, with some missing. The table lists around 10,000 clones, more than 25% of them singletons. The sequence was obtained from a human donor with melanoma. The sample was tumor tissue (inferred from file names), taken from a patient given nivolumab and ipilimumab in sequence.

The CDR3 region is CAWTRDRPYEQYF. CDR3 DNA: TGTGCCTGGACCCGGGACAGGCCCTACGAGCAGTACTTC. The chain couples TRBV30 to TRBJ2-7, with TRBD1 matching 8 bases. The junction had 4 bases not matched to a gene; V was cut back by 4 bases and J by 2 bases. This CDR3 spans 13 amino acids. Germline-derived CDR1 and CDR2 are GTSNPN and SVGIG (reference sequence).